The 26 T cell receptor beta chains presented below share a single source sample, sequenced in a study of blood T cell repertoires in COVID-19. Clones were sequenced by immunoSEQ multiplex PCR, and TCRdb holds only the in-frame ones, with some missing. The repertoire holds fewer than 70,000 clones, with approximately 92% as singletons. The specimen sequenced was peripheral blood. The receptors originated from a man aged 45-65 years with active COVID-19.

The gene calls are TRBV7-2 and TRBJ2-7; D not resolved. This CDR3 has 14 amino acids. Germline V gene data show CDR1 as SGHTA and CDR2 as FQGNSA. V lost 2 bases and J lost 0, with 8 bases in between. The CDR3 DNA reads TGTGCCAGCAGCTTACGAGAGAGCTCCTACGAGCAGTACTTC. Translating it yields CASSLRESSYEQYF.

The rearrangement uses TRBV2 and TRBJ2-1; the D gene is possibly TRBD2 (6 bases). The CDR3 runs 12 residues. Trimming removed 2 bases from V and 14 bases from J, with 13 bases in between. Per the germline V gene, CDR1 is SNHLY and CDR2 is FYNNEI. Here the CDR3 DNA reads TGTGCCAGCAGTGAATTAGCGGATATCGAGTTCTTC. It yields the protein CASSELADIEFF.

This rearrangement joins TRBV7-8 to TRBJ1-1; 10 nucleotides agree with TRBD1. CDR3 length equals 14 residues. The V segment lost 4 bases and the J segment 1 base; nucleotides outside the gene matches: 0. Germline V gene sequence: CDR1 SGHVS, CDR2 FQNEAQ. Here the CDR3 DNA reads TGTGCCAGCAGCTGGGACAGGGGGAACACTGAAGCTTTCTTT. Translated: CASSWDRGNTEAFF. The variable domain in full, with the rest retrieved from reference TRBV7-8 and TRBJ1-1, is GAGVSQSPRYKVAKRGQDVALRCDPISGHVSLFWYQQALGQGPEFLTYFQNEAQLDKSGLPSDRFFAERPEGSVSTLKIQRTQQEDSAVYLCASSWDRGNTEAFFGQGTRLTVV.

The V and J genes are TRBV2 and TRBJ2-7; TRBD1 matches 7 bases. The CDR3 length is 15 residues. Looked up from germline, CDR1 is SNHLY and CDR2 is FYNNEI. J was trimmed by 5 bases and V by 4 bases; bases with no gene match: 11. The CDR3 DNA reads as TGTGCCAGCAGTGTCCGACAGGGTGTATTCGACGAGCAGTACTTC. It specifies CASSVRQGVFDEQYF. The full variable domain, in which reference TRBV2 and TRBJ2-7 provide the parts outside the CDR3, is EPEVTQTPSHQVTQMGQEVILRCVPISNHLYFYWYRQILGQKVEFLVSFYNNEISEKSEIFDDQFSVERPDGSNFTLKIRSTKLEDSAMYFCASSVRQGVFDEQYFGPGTRLTVT.

The chain recombines TRBV11-3 with TRBJ2-1, with D perhaps matching TRBD2 (5 bases). Per the germline V gene, CDR1 is SGHNT and CDR2 is YENEEA. The CDR3 has 13 amino acids. Trimming removed 8 bases from V and 5 bases from J, with 13 bases in between. DNA of the CDR3: TGTGCCAGCGTAGTGGCGGGTCACAATGAGCAGTTCTTC. It is translated as CASVVAGHNEQFF.

The V and J genes are TRBV27 and TRBJ2-4; 8 bases align to TRBD1. V trimming: 3 bases; J trimming: 1 base; junction bases outside the gene matches: 5. The CDR3 has 16 residues. Germline V CDR1 and CDR2: MNHEY, SMNVEV (reference sequence). The chain's CDR3 is CASSLAQGAAKNIQYF. The CDR3 DNA is TGTGCCAGCAGTTTGGCGCAGGGGGCGGCCAAAAACATTCAGTACTTC.

CDR3 in amino acids: CASSGGRSGFNEQFF. The CDR3 DNA follows: TGTGCCAGCAGTGGAGGGAGGTCGGGGTTTAATGAGCAGTTCTTC. The rearrangement joins TRBV25-1 to TRBJ2-1; tentatively, D is TRBD2 (6 bases). V lost 4 bases and J 7 bases, leaving 17 bases between the germline ends. Germline V gene data show CDR1 as MGHDK and CDR2 as SYGVNS. This CDR3 is built from 15 residues.

This clone appeared once. The rearrangement uses TRBV3-1 (or the pseudogene TRBV3-2) and TRBJ2-7, with 9 bases lining up with TRBD1. The ends lost 1 base at V and 3 bases at J; junction bases unmatched: 4. The CDR3 sequence is 15 residues long. Germline assignment: CDR1 LGHDT and CDR2 YNNKEL (reference sequence). This CDR3 is CASSQVGTGYYEQYF. The CDR3 DNA reads TGTGCCAGCAGCCAAGTAGGGACAGGGTACTACGAGCAGTACTTC.

V and J are TRBV7-8 and TRBJ1-2; a possible D gene is TRBD1 (5 bases). There are 14 residues in the CDR3. Germline CDR1 and CDR2: SGHVS and FQNEAQ. V was clipped by 5 bases and J by 4 bases, with 14 bases between them. The CDR3 coding sequence is TGTGCCAGCAGCCAAGGTGGGGGGTTCTATGGCTACACCTTC. Translation gives CASSQGGGFYGYTF.

This rearrangement joins TRBV12-3 or TRBV12-4 to TRBJ1-1; 8 nucleotides match TRBD1. J gave up 8 bases and V 6 bases, and 5 bases lay outside the gene matches. There are 12 residues in the CDR3. The CDR3, as DNA: TGTGCCAGCAGCTTAACAGGGGGGGAAGCTTTCTTT. This sequence encodes CASSLTGGEAFF.

This chain joins TRBV6-1 and TRBJ2-7; 9 bases are a match to TRBD1. Germline trimming cut 1 base from V and 1 base from J; bases unmatched to any gene: 5. The CDR3 totals 16 residues. Looked up from germline, CDR1 is MNHNS and CDR2 is SASEGT. The CDR3 is CASSEGTGGPSYEQYF. In DNA form, the CDR3 reads TGTGCCAGCAGTGAAGGTACAGGGGGCCCATCCTACGAGCAGTACTTC.

The chain carries TRBV28 and TRBJ2-7; possible D gene TRBD2, 5 bases. The CDR3 runs to 14 residues. V lost 8 bases, J lost 6 bases, and 20 bases lay in between. The germline V gene encodes CDR1 MDHEN and CDR2 SYDVKM. The CDR3 loop is CASATTGEVSEQYF. The CDR3 region has the DNA TGTGCCAGCGCCACCACCGGGGAAGTTAGCGAGCAGTACTTC. Full variable domain (missing parts from reference TRBV28 and TRBJ2-7): DVKVTQSSRYLVKRTGEKVFLECVQDMDHENMFWYRQDPGLGLRLIYFSYDVKMKEKGDIPEGYSVSREKKERFSLILESASTNQTSMYLCASATTGEVSEQYFGPGTRLTVT.

The V gene is TRBV27, the J gene TRBJ2-6; D unclear. This CDR3 contains 14 residues. The germline V gene has CDR1 MNHEY and CDR2 SMNVEV (reference sequence). The germline V and J ends were trimmed by 3 bases and 4 bases, with 7 bases remaining between them. The CDR3 sequence is CASSLSVGANVLTF. CDR3 nucleotides: TGTGCCAGCAGTTTGTCGGTCGGGGCCAACGTCCTGACTTTC. Full variable domain (missing parts from reference TRBV27 and TRBJ2-6): EAQVTQNPRYLITVTGKKLTVTCSQNMNHEYMSWYRQDPGLGLRQIYYSMNVEVTDKGDVPEGYKVSRKEKRNFPLILESPSPNQTSLYFCASSLSVGANVLTFGAGSRLTVL.

In its sample, this clone was seen once. The chain carries TRBV19 and TRBJ2-6; TRBD1 aligns across 7 bases. V trimming: 7 bases; J trimming: 0 bases; junction bases outside the gene matches: 12. The CDR3 length is 18 residues. The germline gives CDR1 LNHDA, CDR2 SQIVND (reference sequence). The CDR3 loop is CASIRTGAYVSGANVLTF. CDR3 bases: TGTGCCAGTATTCGGACAGGCGCGTACGTCTCTGGGGCCAACGTCCTGACTTTC.

This rearrangement joins TRBV5-6 to TRBJ1-1; perhaps TRBD1 as D (5 bases). The CDR3 is 14 residues long. Germline CDR1 SGHDT, CDR2 YYEEEE. Trimming took 1 base from V and 5 from J, leaving 12 bases between them. CDR3 amino acids: CASSLWQGNTEAFF. The CDR3 DNA follows: TGTGCCAGCAGCTTGTGGCAGGGTAATACTGAAGCTTTCTTT.

The rearrangement joins TRBV28 to TRBJ2-1; 7 nucleotides line up with TRBD2. The CDR3 runs 17 residues. The V segment lost 2 bases and the J segment 0 bases; nucleotides outside the gene matches: 7. Germline loops: CDR1 MDHEN, CDR2 SYDVKM. The CDR3 loop is CASSLGTGTNSYNEQFF. CDR3 bases: TGTGCCAGCAGTTTAGGAACCGGGACTAACTCCTACAATGAGCAGTTCTTC. Variable domain in full (rest from reference TRBV28 and TRBJ2-1): DVKVTQSSRYLVKRTGEKVFLECVQDMDHENMFWYRQDPGLGLRLIYFSYDVKMKEKGDIPEGYSVSREKKERFSLILESASTNQTSMYLCASSLGTGTNSYNEQFFGPGTRLTVL.

As DNA, the CDR3 is TGTGCCAGCAGGGGACAGGGAACCGGGGAGCTGTTTTTT. This sequence encodes CASRGQGTGELFF. The chain employs TRBV7-9 and TRBJ2-2, with TRBD1 matching over 9 bases. This CDR3 has 13 residues. V lost 6 bases, J lost 5 bases, and 1 base stayed unmatched. Germline CDR1 SEHNR, CDR2 FQNEAQ (reference sequence).

This clone was detected only a few times. The rearrangement uses TRBV5-1 and TRBJ1-2; the D gene is possibly TRBD1 (5 bases). V lost 3 bases and J 7 bases, leaving 19 bases between the germline ends. Germline-derived CDR1 and CDR2 are SGHRS and YFSETQ. This CDR3 spans 15 amino acids. CDR3 protein: CASSSTETLRSGYTF. The CDR3 coding sequence is TGCGCCAGCAGCTCGACAGAGACCCTAAGGAGTGGCTACACCTTC.

In this sample, this clone turned up once. The rearrangement links TRBV19 to TRBJ2-6, with D perhaps TRBD1 (6 bases). The CDR3 covers 19 residues. The germline V and J ends were trimmed by 3 bases and 0 bases, with 18 bases remaining between them. Germline loops: CDR1 LNHDA, CDR2 SQIVND (reference sequence). CDR3 residues: CASSITIGQRNSGANVLTF. The DNA for the CDR3 is TGTGCCAGTAGTATCACGATTGGACAGCGGAACTCTGGGGCCAACGTCCTGACTTTC. The whole variable domain, remainder taken from reference TRBV19 and TRBJ2-6, is DGGITQSPKYLFRKEGQNVTLSCEQNLNHDAMYWYRQDPGQGLRLIYYSQIVNDFQKGDIAEGYSVSREKKESFPLTVTSAQKNPTAFYLCASSITIGQRNSGANVLTFGAGSRLTVL.

J is TRBJ1-6 and V is TRBV5-1, with TRBD1 identical over 10 bases. Trimming removed 4 bases from V and 9 bases from J; junction bases left unmatched: 10. The CDR3 contains 16 residues. Germline CDR1 is SGHRS and CDR2 is YFSETQ. The CDR3 loop is CASSPSGTGVSSPLHF. The CDR3 region has the DNA TGCGCCAGCAGCCCATCCGGGACAGGGGTTAGTTCACCCCTCCACTTT.

This clone has a single count. V and J are TRBV7-2 and TRBJ2-5; TRBD1 matches 10 bases. The CDR3 runs 16 residues. Germline V gene data show CDR1 as SGHTA and CDR2 as FQGNSA. After removal of 0 bases from V and 5 bases from J, the junction contained 6 bases not matched to a gene. The CDR3 loop is CASSLAWDRGSETQYF. DNA for the CDR3: TGTGCCAGCAGCTTAGCGTGGGACAGGGGATCGGAGACCCAGTACTTC.

This clone was seen a single time. The V and J genes are TRBV6-6 and TRBJ1-2, with D tentatively TRBD1 (5 bases). Germline lookup yields CDR1 MNHNY and CDR2 SVGAGI (reference sequence). Trimming cost V 0 bases and J 2 bases, with 10 bases left between them. This CDR3 has 15 amino acids. The CDR3 protein is CASSYSRTPNYGYTF. The CDR3 DNA reads TGTGCCAGCAGTTACTCTCGGACACCGAACTATGGCTACACCTTC.

This clone was seen just once. At one boundary the junction diverges from the germline segment, which might be a read error. This chain links TRBV7-7 with TRBJ2-5, with 9 positions matching TRBD2. Per germline, CDR1 SSHAT and CDR2 FNYEAQ (reference sequence). This CDR3 has 15 amino acids. The CDR3 loop is CASSRSGGVQETQYF. The CDR3 nucleotides are TGTGCTAGCAGCCGTAGCGGGGGCGTTCAAGAGACCCAGTACTTC. Complete variable domain (other parts from reference TRBV7-7 and TRBJ2-5): GAGVSQSPRYKVTKRGQDVTLRCDPISSHATLYWYQQALGQGPEFLTYFNYEAQPDKSGLPSDRFSAERPEGSISTLTIQRTEQRDSAMYRCASSRSGGVQETQYFGPGTRLLVL.

This chain connects TRBV18 to TRBJ2-7, with D possibly TRBD2 on 6 matching bases. The CDR3 spans 16 residues. Per germline, CDR1 KGHSH and CDR2 LQKENI. The V end lost 3 bases, the J end lost 7 bases, and 22 bases lay between the germline ends. CDR3 nucleotides: TGTGCCAGCTCACCGTCCATGGGCGACGCTGGAGGGGAGCAGTACTTC. Translated: CASSPSMGDAGGEQYF.

V usage is TRBV27 and J usage is TRBJ2-6; D not resolved. Germline loops: CDR1 MNHEY, CDR2 SMNVEV (reference sequence). Trimming took off 0 bases at V and 1 base at J, with 10 bases between the two ends. This CDR3 is 17 amino acids long. CDR3 protein: CASSLSPPVSGANVLTF. The CDR3 region has the DNA TGTGCCAGCAGTTTATCGCCCCCAGTGTCTGGGGCCAACGTCCTGACTTTC.

The gene calls are TRBV12-5 and TRBJ2-1, with 14 nucleotides matching TRBD2. Looked up from germline, CDR1 is LGHNT and CDR2 is FRNRAP. The V segment lost 4 bases and the J segment 1 base; nucleotides outside the gene matches: 9. The CDR3 consists of 19 residues. The CDR3 protein is CASGSGTSGGLLSYNEQFF. CDR3 in DNA: TGTGCTAGTGGTTCAGGGACTAGCGGGGGTCTACTTTCCTACAATGAGCAGTTCTTC. Based on the CDR3 plus reference TRBV12-5 and TRBJ2-1, the full variable domain is DARVTQTPRHKVTEMGQEVTMRCQPILGHNTVFWYRQTMMQGLELLAYFRNRAPLDDSGMPKDRFSAEMPDATLATLKIQPSEPRDSAVYFCASGSGTSGGLLSYNEQFFGPGTRLTVL.